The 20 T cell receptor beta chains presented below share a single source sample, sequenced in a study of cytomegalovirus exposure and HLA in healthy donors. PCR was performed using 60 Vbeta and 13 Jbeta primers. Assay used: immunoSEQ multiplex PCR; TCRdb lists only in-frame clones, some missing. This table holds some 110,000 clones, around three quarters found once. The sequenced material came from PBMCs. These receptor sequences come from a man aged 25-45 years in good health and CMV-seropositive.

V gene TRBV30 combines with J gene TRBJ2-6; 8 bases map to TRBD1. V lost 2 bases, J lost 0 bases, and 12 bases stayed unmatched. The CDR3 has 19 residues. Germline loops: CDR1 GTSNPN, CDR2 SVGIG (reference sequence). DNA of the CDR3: TGTGCCTGGAGTCCCCAGGACAGGGAAGAGTTCTCTGGGGCCAACGTCCTGACTTTC. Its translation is CAWSPQDREEFSGANVLTF.

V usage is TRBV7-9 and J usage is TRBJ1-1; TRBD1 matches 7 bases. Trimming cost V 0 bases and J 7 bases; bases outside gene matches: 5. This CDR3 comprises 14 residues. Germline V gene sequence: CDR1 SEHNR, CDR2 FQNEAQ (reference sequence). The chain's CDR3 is CASSLAASGGEAFF. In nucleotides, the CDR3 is TGTGCCAGCAGCTTAGCGGCGTCAGGGGGTGAAGCTTTCTTT. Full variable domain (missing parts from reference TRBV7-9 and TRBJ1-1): DTGVSQNPRHKITKRGQNVTFRCDPISEHNRLYWYRQTLGQGPEFLTYFQNEAQLEKSRLLSDRFSAERPKGSFSTLEIQRTEQGDSAMYLCASSLAASGGEAFFGQGTRLTVV.

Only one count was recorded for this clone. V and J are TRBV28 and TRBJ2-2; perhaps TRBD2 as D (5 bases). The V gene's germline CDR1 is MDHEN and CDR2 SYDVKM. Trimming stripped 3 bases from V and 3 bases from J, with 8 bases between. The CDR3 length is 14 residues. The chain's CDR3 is CASSFGEYTGELFF. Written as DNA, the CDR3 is TGTGCCAGCAGTTTTGGGGAGTACACCGGGGAGCTGTTTTTT. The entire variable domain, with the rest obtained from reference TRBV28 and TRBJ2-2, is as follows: DVKVTQSSRYLVKRTGEKVFLECVQDMDHENMFWYRQDPGLGLRLIYFSYDVKMKEKGDIPEGYSVSREKKERFSLILESASTNQTSMYLCASSFGEYTGELFFGEGSRLTVL.

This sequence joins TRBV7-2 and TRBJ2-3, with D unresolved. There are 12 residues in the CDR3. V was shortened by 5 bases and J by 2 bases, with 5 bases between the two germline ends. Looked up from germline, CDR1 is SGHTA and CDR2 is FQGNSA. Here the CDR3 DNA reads TGTGCCAGCAGCCCCTACACAGATACGCAGTATTTT. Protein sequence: CASSPYTDTQYF.

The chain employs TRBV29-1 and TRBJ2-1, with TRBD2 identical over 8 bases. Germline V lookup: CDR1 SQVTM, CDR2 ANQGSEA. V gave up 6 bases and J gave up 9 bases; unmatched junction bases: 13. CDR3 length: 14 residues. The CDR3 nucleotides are TGCAGCGTGGACCGCGGGGGGCCCGTTCGTGAGCAGTTCTTC. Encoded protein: CSVDRGGPVREQFF.

CDR3 bases: TGCGCCAGCAGCCAAGAGGGAGGGGGGTTCCGCACCGGGGAGCTGTTTTTT. This codes for CASSQEGGGFRTGELFF. This rearrangement joins TRBV4-3 to TRBJ2-2, with D possibly being TRBD2 (7 bases). The length of the CDR3 is 17 residues. Germline V lookup: CDR1 LGHNA, CDR2 YSLEER. Deletions cut 0 bases from V and 4 bases from J, with 15 bases between.

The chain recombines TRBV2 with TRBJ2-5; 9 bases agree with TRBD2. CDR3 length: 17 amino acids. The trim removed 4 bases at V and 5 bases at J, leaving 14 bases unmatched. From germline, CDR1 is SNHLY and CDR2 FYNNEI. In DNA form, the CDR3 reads TGTGCCAGCAGTGTGTCGGCGGGCGGGGGGGCCCGGGAGACCCAGTACTTC. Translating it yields CASSVSAGGGARETQYF.

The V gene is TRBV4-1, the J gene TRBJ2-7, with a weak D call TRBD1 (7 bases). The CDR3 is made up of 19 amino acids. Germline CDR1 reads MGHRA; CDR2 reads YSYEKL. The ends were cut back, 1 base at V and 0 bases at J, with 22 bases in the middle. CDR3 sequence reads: CASSQGGAPGQVVSYEQYF. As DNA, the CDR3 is TGCGCCAGCAGCCAAGGGGGGGCTCCCGGACAGGTCGTCTCCTACGAGCAGTACTTC.

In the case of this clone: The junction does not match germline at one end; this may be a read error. CDR3 in amino acids: CASSPTGLRPDF. CDR3 bases: TGTGCCAGCAGCCCGACAGGCCTCAGACCGGACTTT. The chain employs TRBV2 and TRBJ1-6; D may be TRBD1 (6 bases). The CDR3 is made up of 12 amino acids. Germline CDR1 and CDR2: SNHLY and FYNNEI.

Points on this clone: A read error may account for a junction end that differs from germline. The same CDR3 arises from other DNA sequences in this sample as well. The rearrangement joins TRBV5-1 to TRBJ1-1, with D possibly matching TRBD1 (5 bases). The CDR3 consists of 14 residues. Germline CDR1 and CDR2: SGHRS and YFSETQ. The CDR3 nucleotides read TGCGCCAGCAGCTTCTCCGACAGCAACACTGAAGCCTTCTTT. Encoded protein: CASSFSDSNTEAFF.

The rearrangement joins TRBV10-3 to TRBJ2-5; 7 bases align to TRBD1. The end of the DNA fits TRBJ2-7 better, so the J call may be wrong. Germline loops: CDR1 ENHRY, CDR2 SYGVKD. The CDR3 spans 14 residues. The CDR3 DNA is TGTGCCATCTCCCCGAGACAGGGAGTCTACGAGCAGTACTTC. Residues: CAISPRQGVYEQYF.

The CDR3 sequence: CASSLALIGTDVNQPQHF. The CDR3 DNA sequence: TGTGCCAGCAGCTTAGCACTTATAGGGACAGACGTCAATCAGCCCCAGCATTTT. The V and J genes are TRBV7-8 and TRBJ1-5; 7 nucleotides agree with TRBD1. Germline CDR1 and CDR2: SGHVS and FQNEAQ. The V segment lost 0 bases and the J segment 3 bases; nucleotides outside the gene matches: 11. The CDR3 contains 18 residues.

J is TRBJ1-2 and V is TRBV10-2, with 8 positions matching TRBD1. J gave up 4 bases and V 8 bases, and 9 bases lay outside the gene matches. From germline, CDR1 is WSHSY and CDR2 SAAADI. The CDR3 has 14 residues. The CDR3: CASLQTGVGYGYTF. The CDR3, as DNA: TGCGCCAGCCTACAGACAGGGGTAGGCTATGGCTACACCTTC.

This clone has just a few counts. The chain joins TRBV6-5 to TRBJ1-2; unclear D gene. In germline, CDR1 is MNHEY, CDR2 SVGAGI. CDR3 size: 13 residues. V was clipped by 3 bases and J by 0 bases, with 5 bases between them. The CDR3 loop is CASSYTANYGYTF. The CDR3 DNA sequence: TGTGCCAGCAGTTATACTGCTAACTATGGCTACACCTTC.

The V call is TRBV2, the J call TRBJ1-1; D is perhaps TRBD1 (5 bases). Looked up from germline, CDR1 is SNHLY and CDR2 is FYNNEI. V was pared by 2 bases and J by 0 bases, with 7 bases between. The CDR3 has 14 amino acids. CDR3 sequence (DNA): TGTGCCAGCAGTGAACAGGGCATGAACACTGAAGCTTTCTTT. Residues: CASSEQGMNTEAFF.

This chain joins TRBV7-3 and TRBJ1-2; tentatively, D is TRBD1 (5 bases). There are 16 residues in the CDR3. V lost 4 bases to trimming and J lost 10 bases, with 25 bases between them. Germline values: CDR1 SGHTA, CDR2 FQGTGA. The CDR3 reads CASSSQITLGGNDYTF. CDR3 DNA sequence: TGTGCCAGCAGCTCACAGATCACCTTGGGGGGTAACGACTACACCTTC.

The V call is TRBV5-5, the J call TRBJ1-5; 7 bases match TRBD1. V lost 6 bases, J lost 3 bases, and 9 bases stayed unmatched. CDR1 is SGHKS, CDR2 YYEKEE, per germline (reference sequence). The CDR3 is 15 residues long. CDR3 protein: CASTPRGFNNQPQHF. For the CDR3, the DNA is TGTGCCAGCACCCCCAGGGGGTTCAACAATCAGCCCCAGCATTTT.

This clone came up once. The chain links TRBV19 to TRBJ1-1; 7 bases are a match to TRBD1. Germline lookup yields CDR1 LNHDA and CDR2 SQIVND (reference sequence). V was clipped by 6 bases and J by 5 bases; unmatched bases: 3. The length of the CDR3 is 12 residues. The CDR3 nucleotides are TGTGCCAGTAGCGACAGGGAGACTGAAGCTTTCTTT. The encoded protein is CASSDRETEAFF. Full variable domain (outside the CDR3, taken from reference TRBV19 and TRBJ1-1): DGGITQSPKYLFRKEGQNVTLSCEQNLNHDAMYWYRQDPGQGLRLIYYSQIVNDFQKGDIAEGYSVSREKKESFPLTVTSAQKNPTAFYLCASSDRETEAFFGQGTRLTVV.

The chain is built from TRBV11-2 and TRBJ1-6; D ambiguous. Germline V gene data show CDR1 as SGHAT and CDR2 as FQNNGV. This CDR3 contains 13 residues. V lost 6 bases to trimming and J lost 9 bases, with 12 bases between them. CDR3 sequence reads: CASSGFRGSPLHF. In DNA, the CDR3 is TGTGCCAGCAGTGGATTTAGAGGTTCACCCCTCCACTTT.

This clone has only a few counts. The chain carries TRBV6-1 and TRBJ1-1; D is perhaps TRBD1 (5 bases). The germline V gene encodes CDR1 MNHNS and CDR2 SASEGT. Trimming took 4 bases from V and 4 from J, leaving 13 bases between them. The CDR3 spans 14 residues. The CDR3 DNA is TGTGCCAGCAGTGCCTCAGGGTATCCCACTGAAGCTTTCTTT. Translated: CASSASGYPTEAFF.